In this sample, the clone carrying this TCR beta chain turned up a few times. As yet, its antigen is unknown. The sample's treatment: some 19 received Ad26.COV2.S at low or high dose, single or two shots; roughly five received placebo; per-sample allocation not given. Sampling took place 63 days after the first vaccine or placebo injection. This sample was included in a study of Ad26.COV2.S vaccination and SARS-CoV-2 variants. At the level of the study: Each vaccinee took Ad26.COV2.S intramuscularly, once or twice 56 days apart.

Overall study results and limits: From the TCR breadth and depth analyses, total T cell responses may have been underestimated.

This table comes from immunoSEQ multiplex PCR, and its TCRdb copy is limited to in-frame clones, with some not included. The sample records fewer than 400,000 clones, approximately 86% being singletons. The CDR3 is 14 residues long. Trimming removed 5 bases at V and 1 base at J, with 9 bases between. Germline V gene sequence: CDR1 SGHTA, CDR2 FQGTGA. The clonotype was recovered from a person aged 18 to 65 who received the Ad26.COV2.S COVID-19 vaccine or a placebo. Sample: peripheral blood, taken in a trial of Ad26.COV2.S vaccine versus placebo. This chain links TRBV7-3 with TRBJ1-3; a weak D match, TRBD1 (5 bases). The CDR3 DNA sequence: TGTGCCAGCAGCGAGGGGACTTCTGGAAACACCATATATTTT. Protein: CASSEGTSGNTIYF.